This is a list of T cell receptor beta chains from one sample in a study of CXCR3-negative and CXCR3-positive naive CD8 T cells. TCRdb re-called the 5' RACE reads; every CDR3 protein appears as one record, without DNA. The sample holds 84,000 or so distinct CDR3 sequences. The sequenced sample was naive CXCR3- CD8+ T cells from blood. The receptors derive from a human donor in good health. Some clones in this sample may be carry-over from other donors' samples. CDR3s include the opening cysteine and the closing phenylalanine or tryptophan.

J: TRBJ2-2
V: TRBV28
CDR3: CASSPGTSGSYTGELFF

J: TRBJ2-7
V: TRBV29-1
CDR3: CSVGTSGGWEQYF

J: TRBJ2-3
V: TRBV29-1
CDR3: CSVDHGDTQYF

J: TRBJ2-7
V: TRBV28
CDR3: CASTSTGVYYEQYF

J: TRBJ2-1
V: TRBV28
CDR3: CASGTGTSGGNEQFF

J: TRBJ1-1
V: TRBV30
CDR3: CAWSLGQGGTEAFF

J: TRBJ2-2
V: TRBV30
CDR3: CALDRVTGELFF

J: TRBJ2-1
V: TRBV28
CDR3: CASSLGLAGFHEQFF

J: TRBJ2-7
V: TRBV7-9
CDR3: CASSLELAGSEQYF

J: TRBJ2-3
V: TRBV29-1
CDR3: CSVDPGTSTDTQYF

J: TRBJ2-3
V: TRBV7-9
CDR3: CASSLSPWEPSSDTQYF

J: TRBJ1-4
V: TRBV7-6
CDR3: CASSLNRGRPELFF

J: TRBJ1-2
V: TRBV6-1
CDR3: CASSEAGTGPGGCTF

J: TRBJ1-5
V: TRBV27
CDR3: CASSLGGIYQPQHF

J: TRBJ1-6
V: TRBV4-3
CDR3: CASSQDRTAGYNSPLHF

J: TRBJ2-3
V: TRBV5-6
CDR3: CASSLGDRVGTDTQYF

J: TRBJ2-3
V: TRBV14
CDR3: CASSLQTIAGGRDTQYF

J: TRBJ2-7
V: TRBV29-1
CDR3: CSVRLRGRESYEQYF

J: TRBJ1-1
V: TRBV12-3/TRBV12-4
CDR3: CASTFTGLNTEAFF

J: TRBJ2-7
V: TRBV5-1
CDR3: CASSQTGNSYEQYF

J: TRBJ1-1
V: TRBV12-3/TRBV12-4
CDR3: CASSPWERRGGTEAFF

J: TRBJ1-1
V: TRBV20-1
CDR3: CSARGTGNTEAFF

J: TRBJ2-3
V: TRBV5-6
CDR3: CASRLRAASTDTQYF

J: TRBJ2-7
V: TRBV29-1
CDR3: CSVVGHHSYEQYF

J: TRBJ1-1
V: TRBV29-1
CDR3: CSVEIGRRITNTEAFF

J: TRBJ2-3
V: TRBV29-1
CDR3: CSAGTSVVDTQYF

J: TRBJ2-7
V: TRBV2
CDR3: CASSDSSGGHEQYF

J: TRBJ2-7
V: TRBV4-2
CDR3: CASSYKGREADEQYF

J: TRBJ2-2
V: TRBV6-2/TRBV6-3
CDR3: CASIRAGGNTGELFF

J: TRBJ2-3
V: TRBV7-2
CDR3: CASSLEVRLAGTDTQYF

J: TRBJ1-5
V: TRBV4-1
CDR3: CASSQEGGGNQPQHF

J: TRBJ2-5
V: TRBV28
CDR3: CASSPPGTGRQETQYF

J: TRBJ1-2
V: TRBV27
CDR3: CASSFSAGSNDRYTF

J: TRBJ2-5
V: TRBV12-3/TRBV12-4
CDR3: CASSSGPKVGTQYF

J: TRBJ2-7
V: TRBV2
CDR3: CASKGRGDEQYF

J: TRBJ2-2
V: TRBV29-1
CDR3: CSAGGPDNTGELFF

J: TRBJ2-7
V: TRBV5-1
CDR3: CASSLGAGLAYEHYF

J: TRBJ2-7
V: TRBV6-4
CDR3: CASSERSGQGYEQYF

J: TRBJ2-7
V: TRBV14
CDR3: CASSAPLARSSYEQYF

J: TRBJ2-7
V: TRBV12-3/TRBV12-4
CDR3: CASSLASDSYEQYF